The clone carrying this T cell receptor (beta chain) appeared a few times. The method was immunoSEQ multiplex PCR; TCRdb's version includes in-frame clones alone and lacks a portion of them. The repertoire holds about 310,000 clones, with around 89% as singletons. The sample comes from a study of blood T cell repertoires in COVID-19. On the study more broadly: Both acute and convalescent COVID-19 samples were obtained from the United States, Italy and Spain.

In germline, CDR1 is SGHTS, CDR2 YDEGEE. With V trimmed by 3 bases and J by 0 bases, 5 bases remained unmatched. The CDR3 contains 17 residues. Those enrolled, adults aged about 18 to 89 years, came from about 24 US areas. Assignments of participants to cohorts depended upon their own reported clinical history. Resolution of symptoms, clearance, or two negative PCRs was present in recovered Cohort 3 donors. The chain recombines TRBV5-8 with TRBJ2-1; 11 bases map to TRBD2. The specimen was PBMCs or T cells enriched from blood (not recorded which). The origin of this receptor is a woman in her thirties or forties who had recovered from COVID-19. This CDR3 is CASSCGLAGPSYNEQFF. The CDR3 DNA reads as TGTGCCAGCAGCTGCGGACTAGCGGGCCCCTCCTACAATGAGCAGTTCTTC.